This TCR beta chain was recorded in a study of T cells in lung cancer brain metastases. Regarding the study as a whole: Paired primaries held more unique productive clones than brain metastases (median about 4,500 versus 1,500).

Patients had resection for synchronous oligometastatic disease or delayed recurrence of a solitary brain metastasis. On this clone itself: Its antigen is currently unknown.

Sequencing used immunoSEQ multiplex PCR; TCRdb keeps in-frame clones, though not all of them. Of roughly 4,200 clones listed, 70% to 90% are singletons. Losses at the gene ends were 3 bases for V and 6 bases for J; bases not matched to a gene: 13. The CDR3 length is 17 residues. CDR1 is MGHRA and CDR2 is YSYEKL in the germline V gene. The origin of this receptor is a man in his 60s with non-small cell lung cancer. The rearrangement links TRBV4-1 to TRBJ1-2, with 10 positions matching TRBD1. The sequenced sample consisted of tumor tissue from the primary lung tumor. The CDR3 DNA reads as TGCGCCAGCAGCCAGTCTCAACCGGGACAGGGGACGAATGGCTACACCTTC. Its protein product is CASSQSQPGQGTNGYTF.